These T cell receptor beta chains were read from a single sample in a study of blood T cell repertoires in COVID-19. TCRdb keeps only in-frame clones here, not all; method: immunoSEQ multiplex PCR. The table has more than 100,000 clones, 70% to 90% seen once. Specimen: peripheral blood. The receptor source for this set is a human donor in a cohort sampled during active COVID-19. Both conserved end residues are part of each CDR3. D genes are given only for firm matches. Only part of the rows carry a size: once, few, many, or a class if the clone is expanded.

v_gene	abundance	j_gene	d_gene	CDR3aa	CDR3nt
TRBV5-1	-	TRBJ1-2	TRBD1	CASSLLSVGTDLGYTF	TGCGCCAGCAGCTTGTTGAGTGTTGGGACAGATTTGGGCTACACCTTC
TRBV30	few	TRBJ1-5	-	CAWSVGDFNQPQHF	TGTGCCTGGAGTGTAGGGGACTTCAATCAGCCCCAGCATTTT
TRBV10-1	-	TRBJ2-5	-	CASSESGQTPETQYF	TGCGCCAGCAGTGAGTCGGGACAAACTCCGGAGACCCAGTACTTC
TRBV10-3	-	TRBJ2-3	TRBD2	CAISAGGYTDTQYF	TGTGCCATCAGTGCGGGGGGATACACAGATACGCAGTATTTT
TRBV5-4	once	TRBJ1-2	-	CASSPGRGSNYGYTF	TGTGCCAGCAGCCCGGGGAGGGGCTCTAACTATGGCTACACCTTC
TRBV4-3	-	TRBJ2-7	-	CASSQDLGGAYEQYF	TGCGCCAGCAGCCAAGATCTAGGAGGGGCTTACGAGCAGTACTTC
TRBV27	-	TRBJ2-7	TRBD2	CASKGWREGGEQYF	TGTGCCAGTAAAGGGTGGCGGGAGGGTGGTGAGCAGTACTTC
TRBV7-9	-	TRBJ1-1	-	CASSLDPGRRLNTEAFF	TGTGCCAGCAGCTTAGATCCAGGGCGCCGCCTGAACACTGAAGCTTTCTTT
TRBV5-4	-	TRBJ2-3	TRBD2	CASSLRLGRVSTDTQYF	TGTGCCAGCAGCCTACGGCTCGGGAGGGTATCCACAGATACGCAGTATTTT
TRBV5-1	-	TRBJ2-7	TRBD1	CASSFLQGAPGEQYF	TGCGCCAGCAGCTTTCTACAGGGGGCTCCGGGCGAGCAGTACTTC
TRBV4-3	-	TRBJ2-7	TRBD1	CASSQDLGQEGNEQYF	TGCGCCAGCAGCCAAGATTTGGGACAGGAAGGGAACGAGCAGTACTTC
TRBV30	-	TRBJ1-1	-	CAWSISGARAEAFF	TGTGCCTGGAGTATTTCAGGGGCTAGGGCTGAAGCTTTCTTT
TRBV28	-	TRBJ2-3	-	CAIQAVTSTDTQYF	TGTGCGATTCAAGCGGTTACTAGCACAGATACGCAGTATTTT
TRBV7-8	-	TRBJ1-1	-	CASSPFAFF	TGTGCCAGCAGCCCATTCGCTTTCTTT
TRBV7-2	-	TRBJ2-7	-	CASSLGRGGYEQYF	TGTGCCAGCAGCTTGGGCAGGGGCGGCTACGAGCAGTACTTC
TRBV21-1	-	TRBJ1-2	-	CASSKKHHYGYTF	TGTGCCAGCAGCAAAAAACATCACTATGGCTACACCTTC
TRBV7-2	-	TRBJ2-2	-	CASSLVSVTGELFF	TGTGCCAGCAGCTTAGTTAGCGTCACCGGGGAGCTGTTTTTT
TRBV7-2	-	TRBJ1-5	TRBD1	CASSYNRGQPQHF	TGTGCCAGCAGCTACAACAGGGGGCAGCCCCAGCATTTT
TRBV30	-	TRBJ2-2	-	CAWNFRAGELFF	TGTGCCTGGAACTTCAGGGCCGGGGAGCTGTTTTTT
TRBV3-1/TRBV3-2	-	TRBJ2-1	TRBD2	CASSQDKAGLNEQFF	TGTGCCAGCAGCCAAGATAAAGCGGGGCTAAATGAGCAGTTCTTC
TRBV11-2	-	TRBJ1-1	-	CASSFPGLNTEAFF	TGTGCCAGCAGCTTTCCAGGATTGAACACTGAAGCTTTCTTT
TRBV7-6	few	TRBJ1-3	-	CASSSNPPSRRSSGNTIYF	TGTGCCAGCAGCTCGAACCCCCCCTCTCGACGGAGCTCTGGAAACACCATATATTTT
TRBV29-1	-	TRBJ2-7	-	CSVRDTTGLHEQYF	TGCAGCGTACGAGACACTACAGGGTTGCACGAGCAGTACTTC
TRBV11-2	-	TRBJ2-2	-	CASTSQIQGSGELFF	TGTGCCAGCACTTCTCAAATACAGGGTTCCGGGGAGCTGTTTTTT
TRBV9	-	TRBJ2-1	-	CASSSHSYNEQFF	TGTGCCAGCAGTTCCCACAGTTACAATGAGCAGTTCTTC
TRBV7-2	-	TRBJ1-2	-	CASSLEGRAGYGYTF	TGTGCCAGCAGCTTAGAAGGCAGGGCAGGCTATGGCTACACCTTC
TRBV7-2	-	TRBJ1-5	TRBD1	CASSDRGRDQPQHF	TGTGCCAGCAGCGACAGGGGGCGGGATCAGCCCCAGCATTTT
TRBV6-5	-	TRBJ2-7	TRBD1	CASSTGQGLAYEQYF	TGTGCCAGCAGTACTGGACAGGGTCTAGCGTACGAGCAGTACTTC
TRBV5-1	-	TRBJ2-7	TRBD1	CASSGQGQNEQYF	TGCGCCAGCTCGGGACAGGGTCAGAACGAGCAGTACTTC
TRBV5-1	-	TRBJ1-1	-	CASSPQGMNTEAFF	TGCGCCAGCAGCCCCCAGGGAATGAACACTGAAGCTTTCTTT
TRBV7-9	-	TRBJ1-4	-	CASSLAATNEKLFF	TGTGCCAGCAGCTTAGCCGCAACTAATGAAAAACTGTTTTTT
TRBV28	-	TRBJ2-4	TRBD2	CASSSGGSAKNIQYF	TGTGCCAGCAGTTCGGGGGGGTCAGCCAAAAACATTCAGTACTTC
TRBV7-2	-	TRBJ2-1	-	CASSLGGNSYNEQFF	TGTGCCAGCAGCTTAGGCGGGAACTCCTACAATGAGCAGTTCTTC
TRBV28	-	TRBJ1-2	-	CASSLRQIYGHTF	TGTGCCAGCAGTTTAAGACAGATCTATGGCCACACCTTC
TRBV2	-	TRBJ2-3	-	CASSAQGGRVTDTQYF	TGTGCCAGCAGCGCCCAGGGGGGAAGAGTTACAGATACGCAGTATTTT
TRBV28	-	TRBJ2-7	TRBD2	CASRTGTSGIYEQYF	TGTGCCAGCAGGACCGGGACTAGCGGGATTTACGAGCAGTACTTC
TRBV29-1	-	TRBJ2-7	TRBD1	CSALTGSGYEQYF	TGCAGCGCTCTGACAGGGAGTGGATACGAGCAGTACTTC
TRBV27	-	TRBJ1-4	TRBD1	CASSLWTGRATNEKLFF	TGTGCCAGCAGTTTATGGACAGGAAGAGCAACTAATGAAAAACTGTTTTTT
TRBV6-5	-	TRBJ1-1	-	CASSVREPLEAFF	TGTGCCAGCAGCGTTAGAGAGCCCCTTGAAGCTTTCTTT
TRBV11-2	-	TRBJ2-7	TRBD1	CASSFADRGTYEQYF	TGTGCCAGCAGCTTTGCGGACAGGGGAACCTACGAGCAGTACTTC
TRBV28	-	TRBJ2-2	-	CASSFVDWENTGELFF	TGTGCCAGCAGTTTTGTGGACTGGGAGAACACCGGGGAGCTGTTTTTT
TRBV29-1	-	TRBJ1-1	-	CSVERSGSLNTEAFF	TGCAGCGTTGAACGGTCAGGGTCCCTGAACACTGAAGCTTTCTTT
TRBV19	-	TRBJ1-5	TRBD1	CASSISRGQGQPQHF	TGTGCCAGTAGTATCAGCAGGGGGCAGGGGCAGCCCCAGCATTTT
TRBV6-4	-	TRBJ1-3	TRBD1	CASTQGGNTIYF	TGTGCCAGTACACAGGGGGGAAACACCATATATTTT
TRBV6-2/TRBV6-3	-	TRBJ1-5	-	CASSYTTGFGQPQHF	TGTGCCAGCAGTTACACCACAGGGTTCGGTCAGCCCCAGCATTTT
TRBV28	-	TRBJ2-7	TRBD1	CASSLGQGYEQYF	TGTGCCAGCAGTTTAGGACAGGGCTACGAGCAGTACTTC
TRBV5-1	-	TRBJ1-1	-	CASSLAGRNTEAFF	TGCGCCAGCAGCTTGGCGGGAAGGAACACTGAAGCTTTCTTT
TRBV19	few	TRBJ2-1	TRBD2	CASSTSGRAGYNEQFF	TGTGCCAGTAGTACTAGCGGGAGAGCGGGGTACAATGAGCAGTTCTTC
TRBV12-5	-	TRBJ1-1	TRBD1	CASGLGTGIGTEAFF	TGTGCTAGTGGTTTGGGGACAGGCATTGGCACTGAAGCTTTCTTT